This is a list of T cell receptor beta chains from one sample in a study of healthy donors' naive CD4 and CD8 T cells. TCRdb reprocessed the reads with MiXCR, giving one entry per CDR3 protein. The sample lists 180,000 or so distinct CDR3 sequences, about 70% occurring once. The sequencing input was naive CD4+ and CD8+ T cells sorted from blood, pooled from several donors. These receptors came from a pool of human donors in good health; the sample pools cells from several healthy donors. The CDR3 runs from the conserved cysteine through the conserved F or W. A D gene is named only where the DNA matches it firmly. Size tells how often a clone was seen (once, few, many) or the class of an expanded clone, and some rows leave it out.

>TRBV15|NA|TRBJ1-5|NA
CATSRDKQPQHF
TGTGCCACCAGCAGAGATAAGCAGCCCCAGCATTTT
>TRBV12-3/TRBV12-4|NA|TRBJ1-2|NA
CASTGASLNYGYTF
TGTGCCAGCACTGGGGCCTCGTTAAACTATGGCTACACCTTC
>TRBV11-2|NA|TRBJ1-1|NA
CASSLSSNTEAFF
TGTGCCAGCAGCTTGTCTTCGAACACTGAAGCTTTCTTT
>TRBV29-1|TRBD1|TRBJ2-7|NA
CSVEDLGGTGGPTQNF
TGCAGCGTTGAAGATCTTGGCGGGACAGGGGGCCCCACGCAGAACTTC
>TRBV29-1|TRBD2|TRBJ2-3|once
CSVALAGVRTDTQYF
TGCAGCGTCGCCCTAGCGGGAGTCCGCACAGATACGCAGTATTTT
>TRBV5-4|TRBD1|TRBJ2-4|few
CASSLGGRDRNIQYF
TGTGCCAGCAGCTTGGGAGGCAGGGACAGAAACATTCAGTACTTC
>TRBV5-1|NA|TRBJ1-2|NA
CASRNQGAAGYTF
TGCGCCAGCAGAAACCAGGGCGCGGCTGGCTACACCTTC
>TRBV6-2/TRBV6-3|NA|TRBJ2-7|NA
CASRGAAATYEQYF
TGTGCCAGCAGAGGGGCAGCGGCGACCTACGAGCAGTACTTC
>TRBV6-5|NA|TRBJ1-1|few
CASTSRSGNTEAFF
TGTGCCAGCACATCAAGGTCTGGGAACACTGAAGCTTTCTTT
>TRBV11-2|NA|TRBJ1-5|few
CASSLGGLGNQPQHF
TGTGCCAGCAGCTTAGGAGGGCTGGGCAATCAGCCCCAGCATTTT
>TRBV19|TRBD1|TRBJ1-5|NA
CASKGQSRGNNQPQHF
TGTGCCAGTAAGGGACAGTCAAGAGGGAACAATCAGCCCCAGCATTTT
>TRBV6-5|TRBD1|TRBJ1-6|NA
CASSMTGHLNSPLHF
TGTGCCAGCAGCATGACAGGGCATCTCAATTCACCCCTCCACTTT
>TRBV29-1|NA|TRBJ1-1|NA
CSVVQGRGTEAFF
TGCAGCGTCGTTCAGGGGAGAGGGACTGAAGCTTTCTTT
>TRBV11-2|NA|TRBJ2-1|NA
CASSLKWDEQFF
TGTGCCAGCAGCTTAAAGTGGGATGAGCAGTTCTTC
>TRBV29-1|TRBD1|TRBJ1-1|few
CSADRDRKTEAFF
TGCAGCGCCGACCGGGACAGGAAAACTGAAGCTTTCTTT
>TRBV29-1|NA|TRBJ2-7|NA
CSVEGPNYEQYF
TGCAGCGTTGAAGGGCCGAACTACGAGCAGTACTTC
>TRBV29-1|NA|TRBJ1-1|NA
CSVGGTENTEAFF
TGCAGCGTTGGGGGAACTGAGAACACTGAAGCTTTCTTT
>TRBV6-2/TRBV6-3|TRBD2|TRBJ2-6|once
CASSPRTSGRVSGANVLTF
TGTGCCAGCAGTCCCCGGACTAGCGGGAGGGTCTCTGGGGCCAACGTCCTGACTTTC
>TRBV29-1|NA|TRBJ1-2|NA
CSGMGVYGYTF
TGCAGCGGGATGGGCGTTTATGGCTACACCTTC
>TRBV27|TRBD2|TRBJ2-7|NA
CASSSAGTSRSYEQYF
TGTGCCAGTAGTTCCGCCGGGACTAGCAGGTCCTACGAGCAGTACTTC
>TRBV28|NA|TRBJ2-7|NA
CASSLRLPEQYF
TGTGCCAGCAGTTTAAGGCTCCCCGAGCAGTACTTC
>TRBV27|NA|TRBJ2-3|few
CASSPRGHRTTDTQYF
TGTGCCAGCAGTCCACGGGGACACCGTACGACAGATACGCAGTATTTT
>TRBV12-3/TRBV12-4|NA|TRBJ2-7|few
CASSLGLPGAYEQYF
TGTGCCAGCAGTTTGGGCCTCCCCGGCGCCTACGAGCAGTACTTC
>TRBV29-1|NA|TRBJ1-2|NA
CSVEDLGGPNYGYTF
TGCAGCGTTGAAGATCTTGGGGGCCCTAACTATGGCTACACCTTC
>TRBV5-6|NA|TRBJ1-1|NA
CASSLALQTVNTEAFF
TGTGCCAGCAGCTTGGCCTTACAGACGGTGAACACTGAAGCTTTCTTT
>TRBV6-5|NA|TRBJ2-7|once
CASSYGRRSYEQYF
TGTGCCAGCAGTTACGGTCGCAGATCCTACGAGCAGTACTTC
>TRBV30|TRBD1|TRBJ2-4|NA
CAWSIRGSGNIQYF
TGTGCCTGGAGTATCAGGGGGTCCGGAAACATTCAGTACTTC
>TRBV27|TRBD1|TRBJ2-7|NA
CASRVPGQGNEQYF
TGTGCCAGCAGAGTCCCGGGACAGGGGAACGAGCAGTACTTC
>TRBV12-3/TRBV12-4|NA|TRBJ2-1|NA
CASSLIGSYNEQFF
TGTGCCAGCAGTTTAATAGGCAGCTACAATGAGCAGTTCTTC
>TRBV28|NA|TRBJ2-7|NA
CASNGISPYEQYF
TGTGCCAGCAACGGGATCTCACCCTACGAGCAGTACTTC
>TRBV12-3/TRBV12-4|TRBD2|TRBJ2-1|few
CASSSGLAGVLRGDNEQFF
TGTGCCAGCAGTTCTGGACTAGCGGGAGTCCTGCGGGGAGACAATGAGCAGTTCTTC
>TRBV30|NA|TRBJ1-2|NA
CAWSPGHPNYGYTF
TGTGCCTGGAGCCCGGGACACCCTAACTATGGCTACACCTTC
>TRBV5-8|TRBD2|TRBJ2-7|NA
CASSFPGLDYEQYF
TGTGCCAGCAGCTTCCCGGGACTAGACTACGAGCAGTACTTC
>TRBV6-5|TRBD1|TRBJ2-3|NA
CASSWTGTDTQYF
TGTGCCAGCAGTTGGACAGGGACAGATACGCAGTATTTT
>TRBV19|TRBD1|TRBJ2-5|NA
CASSIGTAWGETQYF
TGTGCCAGTAGTATTGGGACAGCGTGGGGGGAGACCCAGTACTTC
>TRBV7-8|TRBD2|TRBJ2-1|NA
CASRSDSGNEQFF
TGTGCCAGCAGGTCCGATAGCGGGAATGAGCAGTTCTTC
>TRBV19|TRBD1|TRBJ2-1|NA
CASSARDRVYDEQFF
TGTGCCAGTAGTGCGCGGGACAGGGTGTATGATGAGCAGTTCTTC
>TRBV19|TRBD1|TRBJ1-1|NA
CSSSKGAVTEAFF
TGTTCTTCCAGTAAGGGGGCGGTTACTGAAGCTTTCTTT
>TRBV12-3/TRBV12-4|TRBD2|TRBJ2-7|NA
CASASGSYEQYF
TGTGCCAGCGCTAGCGGATCTTACGAGCAGTACTTC
>TRBV29-1|NA|TRBJ1-2|NA
CSVEGQGYTF
TGCAGCGTTGAAGGGCAGGGCTACACCTTC
>TRBV5-1|NA|TRBJ2-5|NA
CASSWDMVETQYF
TGCGCCAGCAGCTGGGACATGGTGGAGACCCAGTACTTC